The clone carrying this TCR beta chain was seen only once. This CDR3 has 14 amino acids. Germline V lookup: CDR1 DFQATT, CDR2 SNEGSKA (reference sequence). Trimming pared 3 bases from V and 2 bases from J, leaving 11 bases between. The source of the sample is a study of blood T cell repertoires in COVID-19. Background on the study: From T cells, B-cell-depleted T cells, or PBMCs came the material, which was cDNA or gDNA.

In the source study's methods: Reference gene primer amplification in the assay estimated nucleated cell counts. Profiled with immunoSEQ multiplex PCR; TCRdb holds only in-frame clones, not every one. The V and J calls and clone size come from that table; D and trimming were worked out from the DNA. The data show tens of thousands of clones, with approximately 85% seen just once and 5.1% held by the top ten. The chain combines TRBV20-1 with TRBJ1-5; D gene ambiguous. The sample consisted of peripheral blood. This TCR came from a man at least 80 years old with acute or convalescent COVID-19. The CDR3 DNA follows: TGCAGTGCTAGTATCGGAGGCGGCAATCAGCCCCAGCATTTT. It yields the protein CSASIGGGNQPQHF.